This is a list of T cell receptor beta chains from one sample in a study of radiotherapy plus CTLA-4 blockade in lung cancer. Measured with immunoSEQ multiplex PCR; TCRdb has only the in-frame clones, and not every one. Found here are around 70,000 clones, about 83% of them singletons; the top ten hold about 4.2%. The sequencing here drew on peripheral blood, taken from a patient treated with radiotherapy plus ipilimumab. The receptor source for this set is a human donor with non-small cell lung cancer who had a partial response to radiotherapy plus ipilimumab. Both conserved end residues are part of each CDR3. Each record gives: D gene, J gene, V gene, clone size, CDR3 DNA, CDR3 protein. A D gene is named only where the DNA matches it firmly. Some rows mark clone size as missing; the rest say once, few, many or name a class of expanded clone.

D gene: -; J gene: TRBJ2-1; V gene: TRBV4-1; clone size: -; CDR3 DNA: TGCGCCAGCAGCCCGACAGTATTCTCCTACAATGAGCAGTTCTTC; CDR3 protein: CASSPTVFSYNEQFF
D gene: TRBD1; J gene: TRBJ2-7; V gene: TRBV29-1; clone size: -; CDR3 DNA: TGCAGCGTTGTGTCCCTGACAGGGGTCTACGAGCAGTACTTC; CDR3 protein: CSVVSLTGVYEQYF
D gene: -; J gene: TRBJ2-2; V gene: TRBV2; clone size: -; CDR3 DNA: TGTGCCAGCAGTGAAGGGCGGGGAGGAACCGGGGAGCTGTTTTTT; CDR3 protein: CASSEGRGGTGELFF
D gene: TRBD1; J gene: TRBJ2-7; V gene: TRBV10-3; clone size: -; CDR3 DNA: TGTGCCATCAGCCCGGACAGGTTTGGTTACGAGCAGTACTTC; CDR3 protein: CAISPDRFGYEQYF
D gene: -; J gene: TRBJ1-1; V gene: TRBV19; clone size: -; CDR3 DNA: TGTGCCAGTAGCATTAACAGGGACCTGAACACTGAAGCTTTCTTT; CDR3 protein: CASSINRDLNTEAFF
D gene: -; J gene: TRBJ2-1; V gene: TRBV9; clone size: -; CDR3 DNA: TGTGCCAGCAGCGTGACTGGACTCAACAATGAGCAGTTCTTC; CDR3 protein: CASSVTGLNNEQFF
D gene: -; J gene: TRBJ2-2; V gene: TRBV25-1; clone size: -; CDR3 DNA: TGTGCCAGCAGTGAAGGAATTAGGCAGGGGATTGGGACCGGGGAGCTGTTTTTT; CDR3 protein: CASSEGIRQGIGTGELFF
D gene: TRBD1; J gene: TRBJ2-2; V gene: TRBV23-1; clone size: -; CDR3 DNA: TGCGCCAGCAGTCCCCCCCAGACAGGGGGCAGTAACACCGGGGAGCTGTTTTTT; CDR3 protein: CASSPPQTGGSNTGELFF
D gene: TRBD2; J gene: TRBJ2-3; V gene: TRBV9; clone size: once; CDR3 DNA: TGTGCCAGCAGCGTGGGACTAGCGGGAGTAGGAGATACGCAGTATTTT; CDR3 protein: CASSVGLAGVGDTQYF
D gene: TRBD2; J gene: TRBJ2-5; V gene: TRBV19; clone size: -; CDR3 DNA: TGTGCCAGTAGTTCCCCGCGGGGAGGGGAGACCCAGTACTTC; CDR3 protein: CASSSPRGGETQYF
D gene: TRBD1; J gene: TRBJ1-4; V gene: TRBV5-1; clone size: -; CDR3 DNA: TGCGCCAGCAGCATAACAGGGGCCGCTAATGAAAAACTGTTTTTT; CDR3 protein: CASSITGAANEKLFF
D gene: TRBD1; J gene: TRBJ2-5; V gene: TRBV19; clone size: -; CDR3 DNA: TGTGCCAGTAGATCCGGACAGGGGGTCTACCAAGAGACCCAGTACTTC; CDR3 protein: CASRSGQGVYQETQYF
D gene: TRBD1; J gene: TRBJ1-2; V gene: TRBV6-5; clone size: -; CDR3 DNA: TGTGCCAGCAGTAGAGGACAGGCAACCCCCTATGGCTACACCTTC; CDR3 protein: CASSRGQATPYGYTF
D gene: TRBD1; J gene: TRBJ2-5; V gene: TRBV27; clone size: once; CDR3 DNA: TGTGCCAGCTTTGGTAGGGGACAGGGGGAAGAGACCCAGTACTTC; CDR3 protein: CASFGRGQGEETQYF
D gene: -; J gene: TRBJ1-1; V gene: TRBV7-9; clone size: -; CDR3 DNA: TGTGCCAGCAGCTCAGGGGCTGAAGCTTTCTTT; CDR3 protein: CASSSGAEAFF
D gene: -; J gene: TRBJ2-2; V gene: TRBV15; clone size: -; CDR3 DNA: TGTGCCACCAGCAGAGGGCCCCCCTACGGGACAACGAACACCGGGGAGCTGTTTTTT; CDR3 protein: CATSRGPPYGTTNTGELFF
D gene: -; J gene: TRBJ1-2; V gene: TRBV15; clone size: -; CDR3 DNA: TGTGCCACCAGCAGAGGAACCCACAGGGTAGCTAACTATGGCTACACCTTC; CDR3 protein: CATSRGTHRVANYGYTF
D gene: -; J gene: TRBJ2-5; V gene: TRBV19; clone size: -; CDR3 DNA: TGTGCCAGTAGTATGGGCAGGGGCCCTCGGGAGACCCAGTACTTC; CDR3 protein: CASSMGRGPRETQYF
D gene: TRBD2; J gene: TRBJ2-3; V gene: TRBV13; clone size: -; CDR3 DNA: TGTGCCAGCAGCTTAGGAGGGACTAGCGGATCCACAGATACGCAGTATTTT; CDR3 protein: CASSLGGTSGSTDTQYF
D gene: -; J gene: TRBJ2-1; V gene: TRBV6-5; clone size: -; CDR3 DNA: TGTGCCAGCAGTTACGGGCGGGTCCTCTCCTACAATGAGCAGTTCTTC; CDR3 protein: CASSYGRVLSYNEQFF
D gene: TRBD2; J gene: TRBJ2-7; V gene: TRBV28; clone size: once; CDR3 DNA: TGTGCCAGCAGGGGTAGCGGGAGGGTTCGCTACGAGCAGTACTTC; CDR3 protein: CASRGSGRVRYEQYF
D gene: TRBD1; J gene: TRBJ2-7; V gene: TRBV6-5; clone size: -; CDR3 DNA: TGTGCCAGCAGGCAGACAGGGCTCTACGAGCAGTACTTC; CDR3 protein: CASRQTGLYEQYF